The sequence of this T cell receptor beta chain was determined in a study of T cells in Graves' hyperthyroidism and ophthalmopathy. This CDR3 is built from 11 residues. The V end lost 3 bases, the J end lost 12 bases, and 14 bases lay between the germline ends. The germline V gene encodes CDR1 GTSNPN and CDR2 SVGIG (reference sequence). This clonotype has ten or more counts. The antigen is undetermined. TCR beta CDR3 region amplification was performed from RNA transcripts. Primed by the HTBI set, a first-round RT-PCR was run on the TCR CDR3. TCRdb fed the multiplex PCR reads into MiXCR, producing one record per CDR3 protein. This sample has 330,000 or so distinct CDR3 sequences, with roughly 18% found just once. Study-wide results and limits: Most thyroid clonotypes expanded above 0.001 were also detected in blood.

Ophthalmopathy patients showed a Clinical Activity Score of at least 3, NOSPECS grade of at least 4 and duration under 3 months. This clonotype originated in a woman between 35 and 50 years old with Graves' ophthalmopathy. What was sequenced was blood. The chain links TRBV30 to TRBJ1-1; tentative D call: TRBD1 (5 bases). The CDR3 DNA sequence: TGTGCCTGGAGCGCGGGACGCTTAACTTTCTTT. Translated, it gives CAWSAGRLTFF. Using reference TRBV30 and TRBJ1-1 for the parts outside the CDR3, the full variable domain is SQTIHQWPATLVQPVGSPLSLECTVEGTSNPNLYWYRQAAGRGLQLLFYSVGIGQISSEVPQNLSASRPQDRQFILSSKKLLLSDSGFYLCAWSAGRLTFFGQGTRLTVV.